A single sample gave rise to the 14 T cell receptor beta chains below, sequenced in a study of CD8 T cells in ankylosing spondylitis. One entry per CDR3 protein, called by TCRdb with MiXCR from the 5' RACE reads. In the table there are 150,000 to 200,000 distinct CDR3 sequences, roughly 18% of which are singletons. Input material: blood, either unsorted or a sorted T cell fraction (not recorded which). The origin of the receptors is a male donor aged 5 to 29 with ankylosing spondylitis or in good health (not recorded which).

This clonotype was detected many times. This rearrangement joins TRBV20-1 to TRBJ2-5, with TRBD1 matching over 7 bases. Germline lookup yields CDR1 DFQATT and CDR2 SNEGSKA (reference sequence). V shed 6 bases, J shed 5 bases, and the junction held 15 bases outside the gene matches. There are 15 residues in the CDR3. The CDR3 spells CSAWRVGGPGETQYF. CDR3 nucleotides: TGCAGTGCCTGGAGAGTAGGGGGCCCCGGCGAGACCCAGTACTTC.

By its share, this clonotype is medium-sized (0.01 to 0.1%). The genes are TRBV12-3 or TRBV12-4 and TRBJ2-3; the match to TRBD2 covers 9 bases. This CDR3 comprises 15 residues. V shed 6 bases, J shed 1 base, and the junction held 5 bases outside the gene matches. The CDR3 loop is CASSKLAGGTDTQYF. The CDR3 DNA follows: TGTGCCAGCAGCAAACTAGCGGGTGGCACAGATACGCAGTATTTT.

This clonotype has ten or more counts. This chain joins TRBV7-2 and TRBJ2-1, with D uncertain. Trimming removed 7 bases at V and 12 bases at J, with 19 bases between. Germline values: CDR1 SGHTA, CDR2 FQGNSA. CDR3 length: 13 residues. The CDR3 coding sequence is TGTGCCAGCACCTCAGACGCATATCTTGTGCAGTTCTTC. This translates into CASTSDAYLVQFF.

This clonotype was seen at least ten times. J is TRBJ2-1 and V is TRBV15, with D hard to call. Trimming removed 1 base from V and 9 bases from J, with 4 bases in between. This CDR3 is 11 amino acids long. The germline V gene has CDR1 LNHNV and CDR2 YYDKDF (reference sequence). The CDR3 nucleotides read TGTGCCACCAGCAGAGGAGGTGAGCAGTTCTTC. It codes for CATSRGGEQFF.

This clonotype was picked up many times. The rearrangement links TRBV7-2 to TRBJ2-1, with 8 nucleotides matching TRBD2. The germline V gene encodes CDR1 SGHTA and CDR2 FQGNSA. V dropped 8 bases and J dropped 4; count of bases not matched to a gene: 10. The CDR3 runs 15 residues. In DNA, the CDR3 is TGTGCCAGCCACTCGGGGCGGGAGGCATACAATGAGCAGTTCTTC. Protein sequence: CASHSGREAYNEQFF.

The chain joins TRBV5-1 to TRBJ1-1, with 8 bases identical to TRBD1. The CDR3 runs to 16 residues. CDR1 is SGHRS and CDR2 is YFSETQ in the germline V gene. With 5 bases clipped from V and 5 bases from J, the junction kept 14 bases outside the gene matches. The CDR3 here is CASRPGQEGGRTEAFF. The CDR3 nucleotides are TGCGCCAGCAGACCGGGACAGGAGGGCGGTCGGACTGAAGCTTTCTTT.

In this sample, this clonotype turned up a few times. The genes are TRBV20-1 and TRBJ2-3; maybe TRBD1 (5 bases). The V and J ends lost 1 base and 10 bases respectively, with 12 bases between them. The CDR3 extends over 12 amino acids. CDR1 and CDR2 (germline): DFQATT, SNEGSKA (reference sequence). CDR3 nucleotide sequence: TGCAGTGCTAGAGTGGGGCGATCGTCGCAGTATTTT. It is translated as CSARVGRSSQYF.

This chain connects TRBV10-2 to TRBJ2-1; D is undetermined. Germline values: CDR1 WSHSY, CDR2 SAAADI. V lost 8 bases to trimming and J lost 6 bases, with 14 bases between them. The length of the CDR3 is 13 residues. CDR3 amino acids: CASQFTRPNEQFF. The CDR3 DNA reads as TGCGCCAGCCAATTTACGAGGCCCAATGAGCAGTTCTTC.

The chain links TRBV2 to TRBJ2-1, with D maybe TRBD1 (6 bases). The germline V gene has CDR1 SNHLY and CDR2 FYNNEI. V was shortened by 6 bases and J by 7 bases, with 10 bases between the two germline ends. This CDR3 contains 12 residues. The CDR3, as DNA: TGTGCCAGCAGGGACCAGGGGAATGAGCAGTTCTTC. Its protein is CASRDQGNEQFF. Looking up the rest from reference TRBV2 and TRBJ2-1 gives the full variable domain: EPEVTQTPSHQVTQMGQEVILRCVPISNHLYFYWYRQILGQKVEFLVSFYNNEISEKSEIFDDQFSVERPDGSNFTLKIRSTKLEDSAMYFCASRDQGNEQFFGPGTRLTVL.

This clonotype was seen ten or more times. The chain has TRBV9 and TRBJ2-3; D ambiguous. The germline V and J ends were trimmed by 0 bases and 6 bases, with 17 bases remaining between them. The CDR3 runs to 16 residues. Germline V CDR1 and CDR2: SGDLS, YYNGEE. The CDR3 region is CASSVVGLIASDTQYF. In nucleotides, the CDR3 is TGTGCCAGCAGCGTAGTGGGGTTAATCGCCTCGGATACGCAGTATTTT.

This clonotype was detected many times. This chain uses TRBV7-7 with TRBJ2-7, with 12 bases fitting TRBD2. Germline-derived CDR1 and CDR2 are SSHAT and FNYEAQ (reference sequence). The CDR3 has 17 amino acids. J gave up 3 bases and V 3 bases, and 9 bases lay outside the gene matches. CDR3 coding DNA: TGTGCCAGCAGCTTCACTAGCGGGAGGTCCCTAAACTACGAGCAGTACGTC. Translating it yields CASSFTSGRSLNYEQYV.

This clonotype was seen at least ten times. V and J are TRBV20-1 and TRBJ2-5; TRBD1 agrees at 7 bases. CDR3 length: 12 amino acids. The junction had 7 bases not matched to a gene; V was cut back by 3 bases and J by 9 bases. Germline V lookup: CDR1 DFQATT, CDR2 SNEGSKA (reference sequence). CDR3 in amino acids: CSARTGSSAQYF. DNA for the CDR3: TGCAGTGCTAGGACAGGGTCGTCAGCCCAGTACTTC.

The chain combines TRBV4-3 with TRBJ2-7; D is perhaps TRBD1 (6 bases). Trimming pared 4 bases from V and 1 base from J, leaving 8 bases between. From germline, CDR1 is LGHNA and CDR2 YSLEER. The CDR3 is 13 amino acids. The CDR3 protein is CASSLTGSYEQYF. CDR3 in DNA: TGCGCCAGCAGCCTCACAGGGTCCTACGAGCAGTACTTC.

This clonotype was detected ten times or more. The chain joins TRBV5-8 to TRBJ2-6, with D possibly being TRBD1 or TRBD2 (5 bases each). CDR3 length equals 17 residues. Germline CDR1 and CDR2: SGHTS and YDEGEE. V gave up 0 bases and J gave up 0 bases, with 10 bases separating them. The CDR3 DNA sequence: TGTGCCAGCAGCTTGGATTGGGACGGCTCTGGGGCCAACGTCCTGACTTTC. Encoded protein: CASSLDWDGSGANVLTF.